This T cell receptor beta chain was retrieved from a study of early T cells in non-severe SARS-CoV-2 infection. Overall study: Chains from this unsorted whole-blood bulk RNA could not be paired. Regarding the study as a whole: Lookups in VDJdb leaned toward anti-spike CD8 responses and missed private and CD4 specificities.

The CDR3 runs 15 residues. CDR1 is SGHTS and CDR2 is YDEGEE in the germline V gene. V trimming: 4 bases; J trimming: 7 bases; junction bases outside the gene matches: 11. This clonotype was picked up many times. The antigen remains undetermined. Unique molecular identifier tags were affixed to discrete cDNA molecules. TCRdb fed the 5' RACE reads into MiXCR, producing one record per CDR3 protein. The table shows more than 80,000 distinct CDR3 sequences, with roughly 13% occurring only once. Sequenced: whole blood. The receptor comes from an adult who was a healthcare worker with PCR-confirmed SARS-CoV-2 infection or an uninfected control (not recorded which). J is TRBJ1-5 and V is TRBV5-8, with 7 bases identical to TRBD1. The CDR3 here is CASSLGGTGEQPQHF. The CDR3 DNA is TGTGCCAGCAGCCTGGGGGGTACAGGGGAACAGCCCCAGCATTTT.